These 25 T cell receptor beta chains were sequenced from one sample in a study of Ad26.COV2.S vaccination and SARS-CoV-2 variants. Assay used: immunoSEQ multiplex PCR; TCRdb lists only in-frame clones, some missing. The sample has roughly 300,000 clones, roughly 90% seen once. Treatment denoted: 15 to 20 received Ad26.COV2.S at low or high dose, single or two shots; 5 received placebo; per-sample allocation not given. Sampling was performed 63 days after the first vaccine or placebo injection. Specimen: peripheral blood, collected in a trial of Ad26.COV2.S vaccine versus placebo. The receptors shown here come from a person aged 18-65 years who received the Ad26.COV2.S COVID-19 vaccine or a placebo.

The gene calls are TRBV6-1 and TRBJ2-5; D uncertain. The CDR3 extends over 14 amino acids. CDR1 is MNHNS and CDR2 is SASEGT in the germline V gene. Trimming pared 1 base from V and 4 bases from J, leaving 10 bases between. DNA of the CDR3: TGTGCCAGCAGTGAAGGGGGAAGGAGAGAGACCCAGTACTTC. It yields the protein CASSEGGRRETQYF.

This clone was seen only once. The chain joins TRBV5-6 to TRBJ1-2; perhaps TRBD1 as D (5 bases). Germline values: CDR1 SGHDT, CDR2 YYEEEE. This CDR3 is built from 12 residues. Deletions cut 4 bases from V and 4 bases from J, with 8 bases between. The chain's CDR3 is CASSRGGYGYTF. The CDR3 DNA is TGTGCCAGCAGCCGCGGGGGCTATGGCTACACCTTC. The full variable domain, completed using reference TRBV5-6 and TRBJ1-2, is DAGVTQSPTHLIKTRGQQVTLRCSPKSGHDTVSWYQQALGQGPQFIFQYYEEEERQRGNFPDRFSGHQFPNYSSELNVNALLLGDSALYLCASSRGGYGYTFGSGTRLTVV.

The chain links TRBV11-2 to TRBJ2-7; no clear D. In germline, CDR1 is SGHAT, CDR2 FQNNGV. The CDR3 is 13 residues long. V was cut by 3 bases and J by 4 bases, with 10 bases left in between. The CDR3 region has the DNA TGTGCCAGCAGCTTCCCGTACGGTTACGAGCAGTACTTC. It is translated as CASSFPYGYEQYF.

This sequence joins TRBV6-4 and TRBJ1-2; 9 bases are shared with TRBD1. CDR1 MRHNA and CDR2 SNTAGT come from the germline V gene. The CDR3 runs to 13 residues. The ends lost 8 bases at V and 0 bases at J; junction bases unmatched: 1. The CDR3 here is CASRQGANYGYTF. The DNA for the CDR3 is TGTGCCAGCCGACAGGGGGCTAACTATGGCTACACCTTC.

This chain connects TRBV12-3 or TRBV12-4 to TRBJ1-1; 8 bases map to TRBD1. Trimming at V came to 5 bases and at J to 7 bases, leaving 0 bases not matched to a gene. CDR3 size: 11 residues. The CDR3 region has the DNA TGTGCCAGCAGTGGGACAGGTGAAGCTTTCTTT. As protein: CASSGTGEAFF.

The chain has TRBV21-1 and TRBJ2-7; the table's D call, TRBD2, has no DNA check behind it. TRBV21-1 is recorded as a pseudogene. The length of the CDR3 is 16 residues. The CDR3 DNA is TGTGCCAGCAGCAAAGGGGAGACACGAGTGATCTACGAGCAGTACTTC. It translates to CASSKGETRVIYEQYF.

This rearrangement joins TRBV7-9 to TRBJ1-1; the match to TRBD1 covers 7 bases. V lost 3 bases, J lost 3 bases, and 7 bases stayed unmatched. The CDR3 covers 15 residues. Germline V gives CDR1 SEHNR, CDR2 FQNEAQ (reference sequence). CDR3 DNA: TGTGCCAGCAGCTTCGAAGGACAGGTCTACACTGAAGCTTTCTTT. Translating gives CASSFEGQVYTEAFF.

V and J are TRBV28 and TRBJ1-6; TRBD1 agrees at 8 bases. The CDR3 loop spans 15 amino acids. Germline V gene sequence: CDR1 MDHEN, CDR2 SYDVKM. J gave up 10 bases and V 6 bases, and 11 bases lay outside the gene matches. CDR3 in amino acids: CASSFAGQGRSPLHF. The DNA of the CDR3 is TGTGCCAGCAGCTTTGCTGGACAGGGACGATCACCCCTCCACTTT.

The J gene is TRBJ1-4, the V gene TRBV7-9; 8 bases map to TRBD1. The J segment lost 5 bases and the V segment lost 1 base, leaving 3 bases of the junction unmatched. Germline lookup yields CDR1 SEHNR and CDR2 FQNEAQ (reference sequence). CDR3 length: 15 residues. This CDR3 reads CASSLGGQANEKLFF. The CDR3 DNA reads as TGTGCCAGCAGCTTAGGGGGACAGGCGAATGAAAAACTGTTTTTT.

The chain carries TRBV19 and TRBJ1-5; no clear D. This CDR3 has 15 residues. The V and J ends lost 3 bases and 4 bases respectively, with 13 bases between them. Per the germline V gene, CDR1 is LNHDA and CDR2 is SQIVND (reference sequence). CDR3 protein: CASSISRGMNQPQHF. CDR3 coding DNA: TGTGCCAGTAGTATCAGCCGAGGGATGAATCAGCCCCAGCATTTT.

This rearrangement joins TRBV4-3 to TRBJ1-2; possibly TRBD1 for D (6 bases). Trimming left V 0 bases short and J 5 bases short, with 19 bases between. There are 17 residues in the CDR3. Germline V gene data show CDR1 as LGHNA and CDR2 as YSLEER. This chain's CDR3 is CASSQDRSNGGAYGYTF. The CDR3 region has the DNA TGCGCCAGCAGCCAAGATAGATCCAATGGGGGCGCATATGGCTACACCTTC.

V and J are TRBV30 and TRBJ2-1, with 7 bases aligning to TRBD2. The germline V gene has CDR1 GTSNPN and CDR2 SVGIG (reference sequence). CDR3 length equals 15 residues. With 1 base clipped from V and 0 bases from J, the junction kept 3 bases outside the gene matches. The CDR3 nucleotides are TGTGCCTGGAGTGGAGCGGGGCACTCCTACAATGAGCAGTTCTTC. Protein product: CAWSGAGHSYNEQFF.

This chain joins TRBV27 and TRBJ2-2; possibly TRBD1 for D (6 bases). CDR1 is MNHEY and CDR2 is SMNVEV in the germline V gene (reference sequence). The CDR3 covers 13 residues. Trimming removed 10 bases from V and 4 bases from J, with 13 bases in between. CDR3 sequence: CATQSGVTGELFF. The DNA for the CDR3 is TGTGCCACCCAATCAGGGGTCACCGGGGAGCTGTTTTTT.

The chain carries TRBV15 and TRBJ1-5, with D possibly TRBD1 on 5 matching bases. V lost 0 bases and J lost 5, with 11 bases in between. CDR3 length: 15 residues. Germline V gene lookup returns CDR1 LNHNV and CDR2 YYDKDF (reference sequence). This CDR3 is CATSRDGDLDQPQHF. The CDR3 region has the DNA TGTGCCACCAGCAGAGATGGGGACCTCGATCAGCCCCAGCATTTT.

The chain joins TRBV27 to TRBJ1-2; no firm D call. The ends were cut back, 0 bases at V and 6 bases at J, with 8 bases in the middle. The germline V gene encodes CDR1 MNHEY and CDR2 SMNVEV (reference sequence). The CDR3 has 13 residues. DNA of the CDR3: TGTGCCAGCAGTTTATCTGGAGGGAATGGCTACACCTTC. It specifies CASSLSGGNGYTF.

The chain employs TRBV2 and TRBJ1-4; TRBD1 matches 7 bases. Germline V CDR1 and CDR2: SNHLY, FYNNEI. CDR3 size: 13 residues. Trimming cost V 7 bases and J 7 bases; bases outside gene matches: 6. The CDR3 loop is CASTGQGVEKLFF. In nucleotides, the CDR3 is TGTGCCAGCACTGGCCAGGGGGTTGAAAAACTGTTTTTT.

This chain links TRBV9 with TRBJ2-1, with D possibly being TRBD2 (5 bases). The germline gives CDR1 SGDLS, CDR2 YYNGEE. The CDR3 consists of 14 residues. V was trimmed by 2 bases and J by 7 bases, leaving 13 bases between them. The CDR3 DNA is TGTGCCAGCAGCGTCGCGGGTGACTGGAATGAGCAGTTCTTC. It specifies CASSVAGDWNEQFF. The full variable domain, completed using reference TRBV9 and TRBJ2-1, is DSGVTQTPKHLITATGQRVTLRCSPRSGDLSVYWYQQSLDQGLQFLIQYYNGEERAKGNILERFSAQQFPDLHSELNLSSLELGDSALYFCASSVAGDWNEQFFGPGTRLTVL.

This clone was observed a single time. The rearrangement joins TRBV5-1 to TRBJ1-3; D gene unclear. V was trimmed by 7 bases and J by 4 bases, leaving 6 bases between them. This CDR3 is built from 11 residues. Germline V gene data show CDR1 as SGHRS and CDR2 as YFSETQ. The CDR3 sequence is CASQEGNTIYF. The CDR3 DNA follows: TGCGCCAGCCAAGAAGGAAACACCATATATTTT.

The chain carries TRBV7-9 and TRBJ2-5; 12 bases align to TRBD2. CDR1 is SEHNR, CDR2 FQNEAQ, per germline (reference sequence). CDR3 length: 15 residues. V was clipped by 2 bases and J by 3 bases; unmatched bases: 1. The CDR3: CASSLRLAGEETQYF. CDR3 sequence (DNA): TGTGCCAGCAGCTTAAGACTAGCGGGAGAAGAGACCCAGTACTTC.

J is TRBJ1-1 and V is TRBV11-2; D may be TRBD1 (5 bases). The CDR3 consists of 13 residues. V was cut by 1 base and J by 6 bases, with 9 bases left in between. CDR1 is SGHAT, CDR2 FQNNGV, per germline. In DNA, the CDR3 is TGTGCCAGCAGCTTAGTGGTAGGGGCTGAAGCTTTCTTT. Its protein product is CASSLVVGAEAFF.

V usage is TRBV6-1 and J usage is TRBJ1-2, with 8 bases identical to TRBD1. The germline CDR1 and CDR2 sequences are MNHNS and SASEGT. The CDR3 runs to 16 residues. V shed 4 bases and J 6 bases; nucleotides not matched to a gene: 13. As DNA, the CDR3 is TGTGCCAGCAGTGTAAGGCATGGACAGGGAGGGGATGGCTACACCTTC. It codes for CASSVRHGQGGDGYTF.

This chain joins TRBV27 and TRBJ2-7; 9 positions match TRBD1. Germline-derived CDR1 and CDR2 are MNHEY and SMNVEV (reference sequence). With V trimmed by 4 bases and J by 5 bases, 12 bases remained unmatched. The CDR3 has 16 amino acids. CDR3 in amino acids: CASSSIAGTGSHEQYF. In DNA form, the CDR3 reads TGTGCCAGCAGTTCAATCGCCGGGACAGGGAGCCACGAGCAGTACTTC.

The J gene is TRBJ2-7, the V gene TRBV28; TRBD1 aligns across 7 bases. CDR3 size: 15 residues. CDR1 MDHEN and CDR2 SYDVKM come from the germline V gene. Losses at the gene ends were 5 bases for V and 7 bases for J; bases not matched to a gene: 14. CDR3 in DNA: TGTGCCAGCAGTCCGAGAGGGGGCCTCTACGAAGAGCAGTACTTC. As protein: CASSPRGGLYEEQYF.

V and J are TRBV7-9 and TRBJ1-4; the match to TRBD1 covers 10 bases. The CDR3 contains 15 residues. Per the germline V gene, CDR1 is SEHNR and CDR2 is FQNEAQ (reference sequence). With V trimmed by 7 bases and J by 7 bases, 9 bases remained unmatched. In DNA, the CDR3 is TGTGCCAGCACACAGCCGGGACAGGGGTTTGAAAAACTGTTTTTT. Residues: CASTQPGQGFEKLFF. Full variable domain (remainder filled in from reference TRBV7-9 and TRBJ1-4): DTGVSQNPRHKITKRGQNVTFRCDPISEHNRLYWYRQTLGQGPEFLTYFQNEAQLEKSRLLSDRFSAERPKGSFSTLEIQRTEQGDSAMYLCASTQPGQGFEKLFFGSGTQLSVL.

This clone was counted a single time. The chain links TRBV19 to TRBJ2-7; possible D gene TRBD1, 6 bases. With 5 bases removed from V and 0 bases from J, the gap between germline ends came to 8 bases. Germline V gene data show CDR1 as LNHDA and CDR2 as SQIVND (reference sequence). The CDR3 contains 13 residues. As DNA, the CDR3 is TGTGCCAGTAGTGTCAGGGGCTCCTACGAGCAGTACTTC. The encoded protein is CASSVRGSYEQYF.